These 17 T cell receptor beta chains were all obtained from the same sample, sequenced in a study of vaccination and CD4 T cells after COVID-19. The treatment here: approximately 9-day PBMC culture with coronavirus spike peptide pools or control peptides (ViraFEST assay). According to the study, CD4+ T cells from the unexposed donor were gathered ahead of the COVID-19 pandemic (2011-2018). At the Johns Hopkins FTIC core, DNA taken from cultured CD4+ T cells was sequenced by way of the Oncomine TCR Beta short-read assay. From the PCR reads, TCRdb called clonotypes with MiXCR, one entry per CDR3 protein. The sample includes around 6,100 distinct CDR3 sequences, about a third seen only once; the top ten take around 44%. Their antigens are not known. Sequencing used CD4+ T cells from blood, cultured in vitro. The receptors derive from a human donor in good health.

The CDR3 reads CASVLAGVNYGYTF. As DNA, the CDR3 is TGTGCCAGCGTGTTAGCAGGGGTTAACTATGGCTACACCTTC. V gene TRBV6-1 combines with J gene TRBJ1-2; D possibly corresponds to TRBD1 (6 bases). Trimming removed 8 bases at V and 1 base at J, with 14 bases between. The CDR3 sequence is 14 residues long. In germline, CDR1 is MNHNS, CDR2 SASEGT.

CDR3 nucleotide sequence: TGTGCCACCAGTGATTTGCACGATGAAGCTTTCTTT. Its protein is CATSDLHDEAFF. The chain uses TRBV24-1 and TRBJ1-1; the D is unclear. CDR1 is KGHDR and CDR2 is SFDVKD in the germline V gene. The V and J ends lost 0 bases and 7 bases respectively, with 5 bases between them. This CDR3 comprises 12 residues.

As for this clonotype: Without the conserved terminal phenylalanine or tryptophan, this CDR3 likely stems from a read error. The CDR3 spells CSGEEHMNTEAFS. The CDR3 nucleotides are TGCAGTGGGGAGGAGCACATGAACACTGAAGCTTTCTCT. The V and J genes are TRBV20-1 and TRBJ1-1; no clear D gene. The germline V gene has CDR1 DFQATT and CDR2 SNEGSKA (reference sequence). This CDR3 comprises 13 residues. V shed 7 bases and J shed 0 bases, with 12 bases lying between them.

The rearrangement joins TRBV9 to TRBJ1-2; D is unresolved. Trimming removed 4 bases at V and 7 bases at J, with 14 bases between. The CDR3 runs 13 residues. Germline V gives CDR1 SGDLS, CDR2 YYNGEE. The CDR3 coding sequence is TGTGCCAGCAGCACCCAGGCGGGGTTTGGCTACACCTTC. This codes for CASSTQAGFGYTF.

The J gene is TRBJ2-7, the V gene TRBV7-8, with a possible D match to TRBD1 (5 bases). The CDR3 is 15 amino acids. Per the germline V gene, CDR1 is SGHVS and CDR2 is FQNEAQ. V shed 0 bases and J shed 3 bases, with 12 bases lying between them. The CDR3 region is CASSLAQGAYYEQYF. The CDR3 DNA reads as TGTGCCAGCAGCTTAGCCCAGGGTGCTTACTACGAGCAGTACTTC.

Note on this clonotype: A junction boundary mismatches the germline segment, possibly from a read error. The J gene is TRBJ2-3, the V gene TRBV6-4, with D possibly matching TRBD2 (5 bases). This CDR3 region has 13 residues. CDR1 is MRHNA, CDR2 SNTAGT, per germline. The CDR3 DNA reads TGTGCCAACAGTGCGGGTAGCACAGATACGCAGTATTTT. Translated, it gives CANSAGSTDTQYF.

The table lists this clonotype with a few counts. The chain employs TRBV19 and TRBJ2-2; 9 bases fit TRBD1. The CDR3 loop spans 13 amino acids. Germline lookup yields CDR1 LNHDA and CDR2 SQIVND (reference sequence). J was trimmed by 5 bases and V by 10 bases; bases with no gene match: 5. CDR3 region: CATRDRDTGELFF. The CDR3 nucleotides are TGTGCCACAAGGGACAGGGATACCGGGGAGCTGTTTTTT.

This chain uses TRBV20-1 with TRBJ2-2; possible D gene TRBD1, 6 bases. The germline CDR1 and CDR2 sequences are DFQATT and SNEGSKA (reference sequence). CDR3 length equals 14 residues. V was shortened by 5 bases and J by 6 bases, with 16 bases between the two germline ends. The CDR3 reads CSAQHRVSAGELFF. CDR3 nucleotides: TGCAGTGCTCAGCACAGGGTATCAGCCGGGGAGCTGTTTTTT.

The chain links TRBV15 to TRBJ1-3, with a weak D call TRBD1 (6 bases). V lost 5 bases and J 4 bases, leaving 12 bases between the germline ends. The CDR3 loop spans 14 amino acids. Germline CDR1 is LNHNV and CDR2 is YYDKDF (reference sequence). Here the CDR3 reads CATSGTGTGNTIYF. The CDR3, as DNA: TGTGCCACCAGCGGAACCGGGACAGGAAACACCATATATTTT. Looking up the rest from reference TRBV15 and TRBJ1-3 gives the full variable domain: DAMVIQNPRYQVTQFGKPVTLSCSQTLNHNVMYWYQQKSSQAPKLLFHYYDKDFNNEADTPDNFQSRRPNTSFCFLDIRSPGLGDTAMYLCATSGTGTGNTIYFGEGSWLTVV.

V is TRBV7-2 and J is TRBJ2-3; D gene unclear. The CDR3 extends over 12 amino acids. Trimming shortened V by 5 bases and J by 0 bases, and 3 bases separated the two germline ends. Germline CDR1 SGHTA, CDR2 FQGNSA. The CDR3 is CASSQSTDTQYF. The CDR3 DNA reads TGTGCCAGCAGCCAGAGCACAGATACGCAGTATTTT. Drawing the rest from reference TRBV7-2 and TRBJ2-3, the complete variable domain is GAGVSQSPSNKVTEKGKDVELRCDPISGHTALYWYRQSLGQGLEFLIYFQGNSAPDKSGLPSDRFSAERTGGSVSTLTIQRTQQEDSAVYLCASSQSTDTQYFGPGTRLTVL.

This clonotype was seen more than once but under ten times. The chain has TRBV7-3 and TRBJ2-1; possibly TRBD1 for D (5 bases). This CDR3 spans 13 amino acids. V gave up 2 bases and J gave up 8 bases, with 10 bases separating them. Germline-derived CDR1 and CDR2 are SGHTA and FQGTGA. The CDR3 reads CASSLQGIDEQFF. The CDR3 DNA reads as TGTGCCAGCAGCTTACAGGGAATCGATGAGCAGTTCTTC.

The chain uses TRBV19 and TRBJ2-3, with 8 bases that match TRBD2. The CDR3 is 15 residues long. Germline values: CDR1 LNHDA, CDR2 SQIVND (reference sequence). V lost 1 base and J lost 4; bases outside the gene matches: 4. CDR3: CASSIAAGDSDTQYF. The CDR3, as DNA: TGTGCCAGTAGTATAGCAGCGGGGGATTCAGATACGCAGTATTTT.

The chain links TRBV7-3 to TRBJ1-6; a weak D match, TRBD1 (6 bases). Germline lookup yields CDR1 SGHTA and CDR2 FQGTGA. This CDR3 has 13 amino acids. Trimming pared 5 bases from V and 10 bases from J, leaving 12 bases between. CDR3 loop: CASSPSQGSPLHF. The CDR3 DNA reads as TGTGCCAGCAGCCCCTCCCAGGGGTCACCCCTCCACTTT.

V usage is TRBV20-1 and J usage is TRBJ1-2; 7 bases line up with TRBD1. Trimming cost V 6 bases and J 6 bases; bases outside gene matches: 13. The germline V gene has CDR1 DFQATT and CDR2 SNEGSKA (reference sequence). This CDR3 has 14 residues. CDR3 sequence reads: CSAALPTGNHGYTF. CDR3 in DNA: TGCAGTGCCGCACTTCCGACAGGGAATCATGGCTACACCTTC.

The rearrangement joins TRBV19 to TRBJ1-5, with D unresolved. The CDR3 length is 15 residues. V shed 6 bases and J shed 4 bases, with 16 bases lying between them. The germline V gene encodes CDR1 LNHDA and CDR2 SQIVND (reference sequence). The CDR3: CASSSKNLLNQPQHF. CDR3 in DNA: TGTGCCAGTAGCTCTAAGAATCTCCTGAATCAGCCCCAGCATTTT.

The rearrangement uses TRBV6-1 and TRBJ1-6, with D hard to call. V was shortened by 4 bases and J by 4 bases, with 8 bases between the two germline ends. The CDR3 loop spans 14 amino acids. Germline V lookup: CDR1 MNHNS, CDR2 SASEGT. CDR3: CASSAGPYNSPLHF. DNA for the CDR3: TGTGCCAGCAGTGCAGGCCCGTATAATTCACCCCTCCACTTT.

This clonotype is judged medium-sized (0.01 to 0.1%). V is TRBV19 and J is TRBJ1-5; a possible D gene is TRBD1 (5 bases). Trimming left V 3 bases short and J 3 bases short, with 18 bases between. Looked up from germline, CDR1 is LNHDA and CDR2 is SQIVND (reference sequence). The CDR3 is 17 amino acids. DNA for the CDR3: TGTGCCAGTAGTATTCGGGGGGTCAGGGCATTCAATCAGCCCCAGCATTTT. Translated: CASSIRGVRAFNQPQHF.